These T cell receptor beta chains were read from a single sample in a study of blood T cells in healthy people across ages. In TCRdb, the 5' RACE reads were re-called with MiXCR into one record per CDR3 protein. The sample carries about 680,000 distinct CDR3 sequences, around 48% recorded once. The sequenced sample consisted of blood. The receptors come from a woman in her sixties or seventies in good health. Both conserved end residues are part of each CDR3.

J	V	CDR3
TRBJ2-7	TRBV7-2	CASSLTHGGEQYF
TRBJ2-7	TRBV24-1	CATSDGRAYEQYF
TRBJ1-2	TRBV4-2	CASSQAEEANYGYTF
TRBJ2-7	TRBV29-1	CSVEDRNRGYEQYF
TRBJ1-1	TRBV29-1	CSASDSHTEAFF
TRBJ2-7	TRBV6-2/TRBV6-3	CASSYQGQYYEQYF
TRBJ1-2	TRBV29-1	CSVGSGYGYTF
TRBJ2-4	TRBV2	CASSRGASGRLTLAKNIQYF
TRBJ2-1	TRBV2	CASMRGNEQFF
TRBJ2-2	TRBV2	CASRRGDIQTGELFF
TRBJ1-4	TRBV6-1	CASSERWIGAGTNEKLFF
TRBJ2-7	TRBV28	CASSWKVQGERTYYEQYF
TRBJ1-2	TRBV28	CASSLAQYGYTF
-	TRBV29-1	CSVAPTTGGETQYF
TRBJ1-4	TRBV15	CATGTDANEKLFF
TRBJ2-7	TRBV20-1	CSARGVLTSYEQYF
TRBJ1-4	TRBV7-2	CASSRTGNNEKLFF
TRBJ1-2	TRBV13	CASRKGGDNLSEGYTF
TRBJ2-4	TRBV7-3	CASSRQPDRAGGHIQYF
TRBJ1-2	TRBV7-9	CASSVVGGIYGYTF
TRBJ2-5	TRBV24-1	CATSDLPGREEETQYF
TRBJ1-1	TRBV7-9	CASSVEGGTEAFF
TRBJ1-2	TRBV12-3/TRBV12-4	CASSLFGRGTYGYTF
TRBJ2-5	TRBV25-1	CASSEGLAGIGETQYF
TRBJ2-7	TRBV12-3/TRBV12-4	CASNIEGVGSSYERYF
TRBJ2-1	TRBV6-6	CASSYSTGTSYNEQFF
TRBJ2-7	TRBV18	CASSPRTGGAYEQYF
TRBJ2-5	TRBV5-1	CASSLGDILKETQYF
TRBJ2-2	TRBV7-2	CASSLATAGAGELFF
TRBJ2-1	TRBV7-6	CASSISMVWGSHSEQFF
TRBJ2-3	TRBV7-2	CASSLRPARSTRPTDTQYF
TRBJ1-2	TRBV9	CASSVVDYGYTF
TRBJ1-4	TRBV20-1	CSAGDGRNEKLFF
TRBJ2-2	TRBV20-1	CSASTHRGTGELFF
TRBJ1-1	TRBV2	CASTRREDSEAFF
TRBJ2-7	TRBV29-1	CSVFGDGGYEQYF
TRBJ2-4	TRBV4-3	CAGSQDHLSGQLAKNIQYF
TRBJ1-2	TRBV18	CASSPGTGVRYGYTF
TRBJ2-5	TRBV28	CASSLLAPQRETQYF
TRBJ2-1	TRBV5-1	CASSWAGEAYNEQFF
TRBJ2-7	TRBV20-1	CSAIRGTSGYEQYF
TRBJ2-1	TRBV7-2	CASSIRRTDNEQFF